These 7 T cell receptor beta chains originate from one sample sequenced in a study of a mutant IDH1 vaccine in newly diagnosed glioma. The time point denotes: week 5, during vaccination. Vaccination used 300 ug of mutant IDH1 20-mer peptide per dose, with topical imiquimod. The antigens these receptors bind are not known. Repertoires were generated with immunoSEQ multiplex PCR, while TCRdb's copy carries only in-frame clones and drops some. Of over 55,000 clones in the sample, 65% to 90% were seen once. Sequenced material: PBMCs, taken from a glioma patient whose treatment included an IDH1 peptide vaccine. Receptors were obtained from a woman under 30 with glioma. Some clones in this sample may be carry-over from other donors' samples.

J is TRBJ1-2 and V is TRBV7-2, with D possibly TRBD1 on 6 matching bases. This CDR3 has 15 residues. Germline CDR1 SGHTA, CDR2 FQGNSA. The germline V and J ends were trimmed by 3 bases and 4 bases, with 15 bases remaining between them. CDR3 coding DNA: TGTGCCAGCAGCTTGGAGGGGGGCAGCCCCTATGGCTACACCTTC. Protein product: CASSLEGGSPYGYTF.

Written as DNA, the CDR3 is TGTGCCAGCAGCCCGGACCCTGACTCCTACGAGCAGTACTTC. Translated, it gives CASSPDPDSYEQYF. The genes are TRBV7-9 and TRBJ2-7; no reliable D call. Between the trimmed V and J ends, which lost 5 bases and 0 bases, there was a span of 11 bases. Germline-derived CDR1 and CDR2 are SEHNR and FQNEAQ (reference sequence). The CDR3 is made up of 14 amino acids.

The rearrangement links TRBV14 to TRBJ2-6; D gene unclear. Looked up from germline, CDR1 is SGHDN and CDR2 is FVKESK. The CDR3 totals 15 residues. V was clipped by 4 bases and J by 0 bases, with 7 bases between them. The CDR3 is CASSPFSSGANVLTF. In nucleotides, the CDR3 is TGTGCCAGCAGCCCCTTTTCCTCTGGGGCCAACGTCCTGACTTTC.

The rearrangement uses TRBV5-1 and TRBJ1-1; D remains ambiguous. The CDR3 extends over 13 amino acids. Germline CDR1 SGHRS, CDR2 YFSETQ. Trimming left V 4 bases short and J 1 base short, with 8 bases between. The CDR3 sequence: CASSPRQNTEAFF. The CDR3 DNA reads TGCGCCAGCAGCCCCCGACAGAACACTGAAGCTTTCTTT.

CDR3 nucleotide sequence: TGTGCCAGCAGTTTCAGAGGAAGCCATGGGGAGACCCAGTACTTC. This encodes CASSFRGSHGETQYF. The chain carries TRBV27 and TRBJ2-5; D unclear. Germline V gene lookup returns CDR1 MNHEY and CDR2 SMNVEV (reference sequence). The V end lost 3 bases, the J end lost 5 bases, and 16 bases lay between the germline ends. The CDR3 loop spans 15 amino acids.

The rearrangement uses TRBV29-1 and TRBJ2-7, with 8 bases lining up with TRBD2. V gave up 6 bases and J gave up 0 bases; unmatched junction bases: 7. This CDR3 contains 14 residues. Per germline, CDR1 SQVTM and CDR2 ANQGSEA. The CDR3, as DNA: TGCAGCGTGCTTACTAGCGGCTCCTCCTACGAGCAGTACTTC. This sequence encodes CSVLTSGSSYEQYF.

The chain is built from TRBV18 and TRBJ1-1; tentatively, D is TRBD1 (5 bases). CDR3 length equals 14 residues. Trimming left V 3 bases short and J 0 bases short, with 8 bases between. Germline CDR1 is KGHSH and CDR2 is LQKENI. In DNA, the CDR3 is TGTGCCAGCTCACCTGGGACGGTGAACACTGAAGCTTTCTTT. Translated, it gives CASSPGTVNTEAFF.